This T cell receptor (beta chain) originates from a study of cytomegalovirus exposure and HLA in healthy donors. Healthy bone marrow donors made up the cohort. The CDR3 is made up of 15 amino acids. The V gene's germline CDR1 is MDHEN and CDR2 SYDVKM. Between the trimmed V and J ends, which lost 5 bases and 4 bases, there was a span of 15 bases. General study points: TCR association rates varied by HLA locus in a later analysis, with DRB1 highest and HLA-C lowest. Serostatus for CMV was the only available immune exposure information.

Of note for this clone: What it binds is not known.

The primer mix had 60 Vbeta and 13 Jbeta primers. Here immunoSEQ multiplex PCR was the method, and the copy in TCRdb shows in-frame clones only, minus some. The data contain 100,000 to 150,000 clones, 60% to 85% of them singletons. This chain uses TRBV28 with TRBJ1-5; D perhaps matches TRBD1 (6 bases). Material for sequencing was PBMCs. The sequence was obtained from a man aged 50-60 years in good health and CMV-seronegative. CDR3 coding DNA: TGTGCCAGCAGTCCCCGGGGGGCCGGGAATCAGCCCCAGCATTTT. As protein: CASSPRGAGNQPQHF.